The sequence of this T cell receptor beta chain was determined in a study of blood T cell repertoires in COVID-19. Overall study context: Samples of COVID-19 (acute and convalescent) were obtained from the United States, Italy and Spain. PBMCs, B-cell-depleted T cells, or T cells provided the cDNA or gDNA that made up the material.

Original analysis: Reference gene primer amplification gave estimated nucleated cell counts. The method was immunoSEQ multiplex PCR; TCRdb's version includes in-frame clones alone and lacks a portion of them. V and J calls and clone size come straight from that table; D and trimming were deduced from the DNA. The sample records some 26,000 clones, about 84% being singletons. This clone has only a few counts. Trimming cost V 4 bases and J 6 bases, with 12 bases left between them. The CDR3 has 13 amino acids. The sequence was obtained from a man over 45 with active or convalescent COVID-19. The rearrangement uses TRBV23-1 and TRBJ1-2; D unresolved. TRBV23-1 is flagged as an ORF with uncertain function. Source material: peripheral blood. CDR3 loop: CASSRSLGDGYTF. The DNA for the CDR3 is TGCGCCAGCAGTCGATCGCTGGGAGATGGCTACACCTTC.